This note documents a single T cell receptor beta chain sequence. In this sample, this clone turned up a few times. Its binding antigen is unknown. One base away there is no much larger clone; base qualities are not given. The cohort consisted of 600 to 750 healthy bone marrow donors. Cohort members were all nominally healthy when sampled, although unrecorded immune exposures were likely present. The donor tested CMV seronegative, placing the donor among the 350 or so seronegative members of the cohort. A peripheral blood sample was collected from each donor, and TCR beta sequencing was performed on peripheral blood mononuclear cells. Genomic DNA extraction from the blood cell samples was performed with the Qiagen DNeasy Blood Extraction Kit. From its cysteine to its phenylalanine, the CDR3 spans 15 amino acids. The CDR3 DNA has 45 bases and is translated from base 1. The germline V end is reduced by 3 bases and the J end by 5 bases; junction bases left unmatched: 8. CDR1 SGHRS and CDR2 YFSETQ were looked up in the germline V gene.

These data originate in a study of cytomegalovirus exposure and HLA in healthy donors (dated by TCRdb to about 2017). Broadly, across the study: According to an earlier analysis of several hundred of the donors, some 170 million T cells yielded 100 million or so unique TCR beta sequences and around 300 Gb of sequence data. To predict cytomegalovirus infection status, the study brought together high-throughput TCR immunosequencing, statistical association of individual TCRs with disease status, and machine learning. The later analysis used no new phenotypic data to find candidate immune exposures, relying instead on TCR beta sequences and their occurrence across donors. The genetic ancestry cluster associated with self-reported Caucasian donors included approximately 85% of the roughly 400 genotyped donors. Donor age, sex, ethnicity and CMV serostatus were compiled alongside the repertoire data. All discovery cohort repertoires had been generated on a single sequencing platform. In an earlier analysis of several hundred of the donors, high-throughput TCR beta sequencing was used to judge whether each TCR beta V gene segment behaved as functional or pseudogenic. Approximately 310 gigabases of sequencing data and approximately 93 million unique TCR sequences were included in an early release covering roughly 600 HLA-typed donors. The number of donors typed differed by locus, with roughly 629-640 for A, B, C, DRB1 and DQB1, more than 500 for DQA1, over 600 for DPA1, and approximately 470 for DPB1. The study aimed to test whether signatures of past pathogen exposure could be identified by cataloging public T cell receptors. Four or five DR-DQ haplotypes were handled as single units for association and clustering because linkage in the cohort was strong. HLA typing included class I and class II loci at four-digit resolution. A later genetic analysis took genome-wide SNP genotypes for about three fifths of the roughly 700 donors and used that subset as a discovery cohort. Along with the roughly 670-subject first cohort, a separate validation cohort of over a hundred different subjects was used. Using immunosequencing, the study profiled T cell repertoires from about 650 subjects and related those repertoires to cytomegalovirus serostatus. Among some 400 genotyped donors of the cohort, an average of around 220,000 unique TCR beta nucleotide sequences was sequenced per donor, of which approximately 18% were non-productive. To study patterns of TCR occurrence, a later analysis re-analyzed previously published TCR beta repertoires from 500 to 850 donors and added high-resolution HLA genotyping.

Preparation of the library involved the immunoSEQ multiplex PCR assay. A mixture of 60 forward primers for TCR Vbeta segments and 13 reverse primers for TCR Jbeta segments was used in the multiplex PCR. The CDR3 region of rearranged TCR beta genes was amplified from genomic DNA with a multiplex PCR assay. The Illumina HiSeq System was used to sequence the amplified TCR beta libraries as 87-base-pair reads. On the study's bioinformatics: Across the roughly 600 repertoires, a later analysis counted roughly 77 million unique TCR beta chains, some 11 million of which were shared by at least two donors. Raw reads were error-corrected and collapsed into unique sequences by a nearest-neighbor algorithm in which closely related sequences were merged to remove PCR and sequencing errors. Alignment of CDR3 sequences to IMGT reference sequences was used to assign V, D and J gene segments. Each retained sequence needed at least a six-nucleotide match to both a V gene segment and a J gene segment. A rearrangement counted as productive if the CDR3 had no stop codons and remained in frame with V and J, and every other rearrangement counted as non-productive. Following IMGT convention, CDR3 was defined as the stretch from the second conserved V-encoded cysteine up to the conserved J-encoded phenylalanine. The earlier analysis of about 590 of the donors excluded sequences that lacked an unambiguous match to a single V gene segment. An earlier analysis of about 600 of the donors called V segments functional above 56.7% productive rearrangements and segregating when the between-donor standard deviation exceeded 5%. A statistical classification framework was built to diagnose cytomegalovirus status from the catalog of TCR beta chain sequences. In a later analysis, V and J genes were assigned by comparing TCR nucleotide sequences against IMGT/GENE-DB human TR gene sequences. A later analysis assigned CDR3 sequences and most-parsimonious VDJ recombination scenarios with the TCRdist pipeline. In a later analysis, each TCR beta chain was defined by its CDR3 amino acid sequence together with its V-gene family, and reads without a unique V-gene family were excluded. A later analysis removed several hundred highly shared, low-generation-probability nucleotide sequences to deal with suspected cross-contamination and a sequencing artifact. In a later analysis, a clonal expansion index was calculated for each public chain from normalized within-repertoire ranks of inferred template counts. In a later analysis, generation probabilities were computed with a VDJ recombination model fitted to out-of-frame rearrangements, and the resulting probabilities were checked against IGoR. In a later analysis, TCR-TCR, TCR-HLA and TCR-CMV co-occurrence was scored with hypergeometric tests, and a repertoire-size bias correction was applied to TCR pairs. A later analysis estimated false discovery rates by permuting HLA or CMV assignments 20 times. In a later analysis, co-occurring TCRs were grouped with DBSCAN, and TCRdist sequence similarity was added when clustering was performed within HLA-allele-positive subsets. Repertoires with fewer than 30,000 or more than 120,000 public chains were left out of co-occurrence clustering, as were a handful of repertoires with anomalous nucleotide sharing. TCRdb provides this immuneACCESS table in a form limited to in-frame rearrangements. Some clones are lacking; in checked studies, under half of them reflect an unresolved V gene, and why the rest are absent is not known. The V and J calls and clone size were taken over from that table, and D and trimming were inferred from the DNA. Within this sample are hundreds of thousands of clones, with approximately 70% of them counted one time only. Clones ranked in the top ten supply approximately 2.3% of the sample.

The investigation overall reported the following: The classifier was reported to diagnose cytomegalovirus status with high specificity and sensitivity in both the original cohort and the validation cohort. When HLA alleles, especially DR and DQ, strongly co-occurred, attributing TCR associations to individual alleles was difficult. The study gave a list of 150 to 200 TCR beta chains associated with cytomegalovirus. Several of the top co-occurrence clusters appeared to be linked to parvovirus B19, influenza, CMV and Epstein-Barr virus, according to a later analysis. A further reported finding was that TCR beta sequences accurately predicted the HLA-A and HLA-B alleles for most subjects in the first cohort. Presence/absence analyses assumed roughly uniform sequencing depth across donors, an assumption that may not hold. The only immune exposure information available for the cohort was CMV serostatus. According to a later analysis, TCR association rates differed among HLA loci, with DRB1 alleles showing the most associated TCRs and HLA-C alleles showing the fewest. A later analysis associated 16,951 TCR beta sequences with specific HLA alleles at a false discovery rate of 0.05. Only TCR beta chains were sequenced in this cohort, and the absence of alpha or paired-chain data limited detectable features. The authors suggested that the approach could potentially be extended to other disease states and immunological phenotypes. In an earlier analysis of a few hundred of the donors, most TCR beta V segments were observed in productive rearrangements about 90% or about 30% of the time, broadly matching IMGT annotations. The sequencing pipeline was judged likely to have produced a cluster of highly shared sequence variants as a technical artifact. In a later analysis, HLA-associated TCR beta chains showed more clonal expansion and lower generation probabilities than non-associated chains that were equally common. Compared with the roughly 700-donor mean, donors in an Asian-associated ancestry cluster had fewer N-insertions in productive TCRs, according to a later genetic analysis. In vitro tests confirmed that three of the cytomegalovirus-associated TCR beta chains recognize cytomegalovirus antigens. Correlated functional status among segregating V segments might reflect linkage disequilibrium, but an unknown experimental factor could not be ruled out. Some IMGT-functional V segments, including TRBV6-2 and TRBV6-3, could not be distinguished by the 87-base-pair reads and were therefore excluded. A later genetic analysis associated a missense DCLRE1C variant with V-gene and J-gene trimming of TCR beta chains, and an independent cohort replicated the association. Because some donors lacked HLA typing at each locus, the association tests relied only on the typed subset. Because counts were too low, 15 to 20 rarely observed V segments, including chromosome 9 orphons, were excluded from the earlier analysis of around 640 of the donors. Most TCR sequences were observed very rarely across donors, whereas some public TCRs were present in many individuals. A later analysis found that most CMV-associated TCR beta chains appeared HLA-restricted, with HLA associations seemingly driven largely by CMV exposure.

The V gene is TRBV5-1 and the J gene is TRBJ2-7; 10 central bases correspond to TRBD2. Sequencing was performed on PBMCs. This TCR derives from a female donor in good health and CMV-seronegative. The CDR3 protein is CASSSSGRFPHEQYF. In nucleotides, the sequence is TGCGCCAGCAGCTCTAGCGGGAGATTTCCCCACGAGCAGTACTTC.